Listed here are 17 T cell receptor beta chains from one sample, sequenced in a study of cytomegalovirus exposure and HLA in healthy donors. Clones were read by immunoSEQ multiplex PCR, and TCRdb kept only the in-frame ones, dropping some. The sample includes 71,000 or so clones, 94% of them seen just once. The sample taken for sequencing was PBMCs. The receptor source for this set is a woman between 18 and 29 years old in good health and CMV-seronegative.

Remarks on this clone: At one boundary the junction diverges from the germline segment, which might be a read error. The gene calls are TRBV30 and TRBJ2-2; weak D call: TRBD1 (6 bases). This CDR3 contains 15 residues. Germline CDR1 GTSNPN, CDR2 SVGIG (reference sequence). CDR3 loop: CAWSWQGTNAGELFF. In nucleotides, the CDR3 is TGTGCCTGGAGCTGGCAGGGGACGAACGCCGGGGAGCTGTTTTTT.

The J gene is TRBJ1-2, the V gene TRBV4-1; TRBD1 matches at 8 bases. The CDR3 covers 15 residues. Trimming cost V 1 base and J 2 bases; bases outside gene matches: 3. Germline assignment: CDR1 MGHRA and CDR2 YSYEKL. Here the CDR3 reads CASSQASGGNYGYTF. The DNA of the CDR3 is TGCGCCAGCAGCCAAGCATCAGGGGGCAACTATGGCTACACCTTC.

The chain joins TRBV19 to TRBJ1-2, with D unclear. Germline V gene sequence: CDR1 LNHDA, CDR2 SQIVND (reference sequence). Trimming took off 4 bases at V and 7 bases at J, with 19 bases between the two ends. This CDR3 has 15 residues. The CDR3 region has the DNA TGTGCCAGTAGTACCCTTTGGCGGGAAGAGGGTGGCTACACCTTC. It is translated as CASSTLWREEGGYTF.

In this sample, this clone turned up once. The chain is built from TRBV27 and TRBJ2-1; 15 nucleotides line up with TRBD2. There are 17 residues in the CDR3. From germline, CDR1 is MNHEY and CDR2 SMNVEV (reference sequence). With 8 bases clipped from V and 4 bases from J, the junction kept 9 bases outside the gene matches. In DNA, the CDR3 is TGTGCCAGCCGCTCCGGGACTAGCGGGAGGATATACAATGAGCAGTTCTTC. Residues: CASRSGTSGRIYNEQFF.

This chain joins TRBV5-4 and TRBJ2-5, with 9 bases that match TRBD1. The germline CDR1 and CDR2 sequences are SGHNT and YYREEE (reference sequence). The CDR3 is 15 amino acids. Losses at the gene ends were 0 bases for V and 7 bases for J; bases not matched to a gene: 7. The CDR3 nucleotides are TGTGCCAGCAGCTTGGGGACAGGGGTTCGAGGGACCCAGTACTTC. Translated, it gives CASSLGTGVRGTQYF.

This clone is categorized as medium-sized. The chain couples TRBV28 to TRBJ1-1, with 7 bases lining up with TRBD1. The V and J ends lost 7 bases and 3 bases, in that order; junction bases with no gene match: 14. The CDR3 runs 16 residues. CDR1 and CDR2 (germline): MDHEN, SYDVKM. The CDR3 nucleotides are TGTGCCAGCACCATCCCCTCCGACAGGGTATACACTGAAGCTTTCTTT. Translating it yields CASTIPSDRVYTEAFF.

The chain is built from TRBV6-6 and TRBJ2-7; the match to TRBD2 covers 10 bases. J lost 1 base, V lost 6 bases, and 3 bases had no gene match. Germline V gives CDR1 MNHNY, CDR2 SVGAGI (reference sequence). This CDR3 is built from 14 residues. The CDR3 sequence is CASSEREGSYEQYF. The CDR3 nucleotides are TGTGCCAGCAGCGAGCGGGAGGGGTCCTACGAGCAGTACTTC.

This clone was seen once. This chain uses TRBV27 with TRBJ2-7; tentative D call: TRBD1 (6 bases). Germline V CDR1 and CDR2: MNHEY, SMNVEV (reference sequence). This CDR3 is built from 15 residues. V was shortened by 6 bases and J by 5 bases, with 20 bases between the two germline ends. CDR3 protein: CASSYSALPGDEQYF. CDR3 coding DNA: TGTGCCAGCAGCTACTCGGCCCTCCCAGGGGACGAGCAGTACTTC.

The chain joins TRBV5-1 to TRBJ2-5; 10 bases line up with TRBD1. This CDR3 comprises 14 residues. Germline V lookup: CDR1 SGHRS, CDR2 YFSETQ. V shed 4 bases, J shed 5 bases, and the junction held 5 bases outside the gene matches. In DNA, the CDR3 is TGCGCCAGCAGCCCGGGACAGGGGAGGGAGACCCAGTACTTC. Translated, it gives CASSPGQGRETQYF.

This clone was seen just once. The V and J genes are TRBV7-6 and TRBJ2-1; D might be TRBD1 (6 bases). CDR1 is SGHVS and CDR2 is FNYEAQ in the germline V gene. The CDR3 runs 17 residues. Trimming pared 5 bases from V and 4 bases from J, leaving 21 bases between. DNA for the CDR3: TGTGCCAGCAGCGGCCGGGGTGGGACCAGGGGATACAATGAGCAGTTCTTC. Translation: CASSGRGGTRGYNEQFF.

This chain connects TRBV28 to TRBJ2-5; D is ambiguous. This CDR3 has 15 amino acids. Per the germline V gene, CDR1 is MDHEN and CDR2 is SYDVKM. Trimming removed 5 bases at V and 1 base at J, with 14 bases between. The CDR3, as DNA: TGTGCCAGCAGTCGAAGAGGCCGAGCCCAAGAGACCCAGTACTTC. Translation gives CASSRRGRAQETQYF.

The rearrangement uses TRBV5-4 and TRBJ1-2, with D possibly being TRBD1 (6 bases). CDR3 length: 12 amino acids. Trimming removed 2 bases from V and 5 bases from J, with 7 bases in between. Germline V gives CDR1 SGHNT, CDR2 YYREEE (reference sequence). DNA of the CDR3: TGTGCCAGCAGCTTCCAGGGGTATGGCTACACCTTC. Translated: CASSFQGYGYTF.

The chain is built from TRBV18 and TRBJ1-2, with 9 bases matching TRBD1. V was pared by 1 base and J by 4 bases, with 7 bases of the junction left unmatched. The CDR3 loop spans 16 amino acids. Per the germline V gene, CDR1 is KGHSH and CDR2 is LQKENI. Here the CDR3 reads CASSPLTGGPSYGYTF. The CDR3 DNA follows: TGTGCCAGCTCACCACTCACAGGGGGCCCATCCTATGGCTACACCTTC.

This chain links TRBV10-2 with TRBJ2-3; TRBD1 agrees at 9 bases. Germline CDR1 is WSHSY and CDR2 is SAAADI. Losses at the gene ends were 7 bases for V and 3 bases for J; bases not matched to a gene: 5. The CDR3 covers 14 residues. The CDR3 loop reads CASNRQGGTDTQYF. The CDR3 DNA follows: TGCGCCAGCAATAGACAGGGGGGGACAGATACGCAGTATTTT.

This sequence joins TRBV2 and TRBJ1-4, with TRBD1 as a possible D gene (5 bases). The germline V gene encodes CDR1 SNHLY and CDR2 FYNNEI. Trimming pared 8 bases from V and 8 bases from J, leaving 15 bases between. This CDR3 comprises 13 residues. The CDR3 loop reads CASAGGAVEKLFF. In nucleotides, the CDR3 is TGTGCCAGCGCCGGTGGGGCCGTCGAAAAACTGTTTTTT.

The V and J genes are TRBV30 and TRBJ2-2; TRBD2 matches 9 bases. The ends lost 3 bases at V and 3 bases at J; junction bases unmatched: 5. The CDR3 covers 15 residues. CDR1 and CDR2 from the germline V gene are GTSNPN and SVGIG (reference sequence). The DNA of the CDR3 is TGTGCCTGGAGACGCGGGGGGGCGGACACCGGGGAGCTGTTTTTT. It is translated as CAWRRGGADTGELFF.

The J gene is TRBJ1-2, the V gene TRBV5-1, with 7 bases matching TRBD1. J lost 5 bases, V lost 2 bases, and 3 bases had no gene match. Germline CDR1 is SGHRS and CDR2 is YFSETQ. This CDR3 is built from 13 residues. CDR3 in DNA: TGCGCCAGCAGCTTTCAACAGGGGTATGGCTACACCTTC. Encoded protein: CASSFQQGYGYTF. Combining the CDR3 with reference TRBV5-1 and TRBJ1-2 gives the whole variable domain KAGVTQTPRYLIKTRGQQVTLSCSPISGHRSVSWYQQTPGQGLQFLFEYFSETQRNKGNFPGRFSGRQFSNSRSEMNVSTLELGDSALYLCASSFQQGYGYTFGSGTRLTVV.